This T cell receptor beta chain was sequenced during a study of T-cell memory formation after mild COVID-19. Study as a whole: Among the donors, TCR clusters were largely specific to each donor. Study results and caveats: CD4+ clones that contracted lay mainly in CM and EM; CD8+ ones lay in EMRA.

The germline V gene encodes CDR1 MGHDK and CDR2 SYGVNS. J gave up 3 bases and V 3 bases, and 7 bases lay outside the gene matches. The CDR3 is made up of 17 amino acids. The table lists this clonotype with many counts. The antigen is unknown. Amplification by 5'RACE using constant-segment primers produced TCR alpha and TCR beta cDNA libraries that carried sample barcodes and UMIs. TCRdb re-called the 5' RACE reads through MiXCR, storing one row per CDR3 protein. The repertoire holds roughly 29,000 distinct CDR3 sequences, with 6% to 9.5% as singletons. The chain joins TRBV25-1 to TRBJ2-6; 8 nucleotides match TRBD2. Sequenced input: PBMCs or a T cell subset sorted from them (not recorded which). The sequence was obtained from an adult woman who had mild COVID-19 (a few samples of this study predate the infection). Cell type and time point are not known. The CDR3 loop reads CASSDGGAESGANVLTF. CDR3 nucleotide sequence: TGTGCCAGCAGTGACGGGGGGGCCGAGAGTGGGGCCAACGTCCTGACTTTC.